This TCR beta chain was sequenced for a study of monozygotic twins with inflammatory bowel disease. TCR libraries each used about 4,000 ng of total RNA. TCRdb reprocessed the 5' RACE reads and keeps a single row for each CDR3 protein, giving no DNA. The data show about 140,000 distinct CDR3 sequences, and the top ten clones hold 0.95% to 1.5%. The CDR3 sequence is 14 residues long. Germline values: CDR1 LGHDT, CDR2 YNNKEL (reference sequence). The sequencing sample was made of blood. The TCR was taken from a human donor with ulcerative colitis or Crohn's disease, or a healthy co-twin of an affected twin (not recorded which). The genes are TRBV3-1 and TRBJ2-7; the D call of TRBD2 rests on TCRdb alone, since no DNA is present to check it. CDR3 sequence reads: CASRGFSGSNEQYF.